Listed here are 26 T cell receptor beta chains from one sample, sequenced in a study of tissue-resident memory T cells in lung cancer. Their target antigens are unknown. The CD8+ T cells were FACS-sorted according to CD103 expression. General study results and limits: On average, roughly 20% of tissue-resident memory T cells per patient belonged to the top clonotype.

TCR sequencing libraries incorporated unique molecular identifiers. TCRdb re-called the reads with MiXCR, one entry per CDR3 protein. Here the sample spans hundreds of distinct CDR3 sequences, 24% being singletons. The specimen sequenced was CD103+ CD8+ T cells from lung tumor tissue. Every receptor here comes from a human donor with treatment-naive lung cancer (subtype not recorded).

In this sample, this clonotype turned up once. The chain recombines TRBV11-2 with TRBJ2-7, with D perhaps matching TRBD2 (9 bases). The CDR3 runs to 18 residues. Trimming stripped 5 bases from V and 3 bases from J, with 26 bases between. The germline V gene encodes CDR1 SGHAT and CDR2 FQNNGV. The CDR3: CASSPPGQGQREVYEQYF. The CDR3 coding sequence is TGTGCCAGCAGCCCCCCCGGACAGGGACAGCGGGAGGTCTACGAGCAGTACTTC. The full variable domain, with the rest looked up from reference TRBV11-2 and TRBJ2-7, is EAGVAQSPRYKIIEKRQSVAFWCNPISGHATLYWYQQILGQGPKLLIQFQNNGVVDDSQLPKDRFSAERLKGVDSTLKIQPAKLEDSAVYLCASSPPGQGQREVYEQYFGPGTRLTVT.

The chain joins TRBV5-1 to TRBJ1-3, with D hard to call. This CDR3 has 15 amino acids. Germline V CDR1 and CDR2: SGHRS, YFSETQ. V was cut by 0 bases and J by 8 bases, with 15 bases left in between. The CDR3 is CASSLEGSNADTIYF. The DNA for the CDR3 is TGCGCCAGCAGCTTGGAGGGCTCCAACGCGGACACCATATATTTT.

This clonotype is large (0.1 to 1%) within its sample. This chain joins TRBV7-8 and TRBJ2-3; possibly TRBD2 for D (5 bases). Germline loops: CDR1 SGHVS, CDR2 FQNEAQ. The CDR3 length is 15 residues. Trimming took 8 bases from V and 1 from J, leaving 16 bases between them. CDR3 coding DNA: TGTGCCAGCCTGCCCTACGGGATGGGCACAGATACGCAGTATTTT. Translation: CASLPYGMGTDTQYF.

This clonotype rates as medium-sized. The chain employs TRBV28 and TRBJ2-7; D is ambiguous. Trimming cost V 2 bases and J 1 base, with 15 bases left between them. Per germline, CDR1 MDHEN and CDR2 SYDVKM. CDR3 length: 16 amino acids. CDR3 DNA: TGTGCCAGCAGTTTAGCCGCCGACTGGAAGTCCTACGAGCAGTACTTC. Translation gives CASSLAADWKSYEQYF. Full variable domain (outside the CDR3, taken from reference TRBV28 and TRBJ2-7): DVKVTQSSRYLVKRTGEKVFLECVQDMDHENMFWYRQDPGLGLRLIYFSYDVKMKEKGDIPEGYSVSREKKERFSLILESASTNQTSMYLCASSLAADWKSYEQYFGPGTRLTVT.

In this sample, this clonotype is large. V gene TRBV19 combines with J gene TRBJ2-7; D uncertain. Germline values: CDR1 LNHDA, CDR2 SQIVND (reference sequence). Trimming pared 1 base from V and 3 bases from J, leaving 7 bases between. This CDR3 region has 13 residues. The CDR3 spells CASSIVQFYEQYF. DNA for the CDR3: TGTGCCAGTAGTATAGTGCAATTCTACGAGCAGTACTTC.

This clonotype has just a few counts. The rearrangement uses TRBV7-8 and TRBJ2-1; the match to TRBD2 covers 9 bases. V dropped 8 bases and J dropped 8; count of bases not matched to a gene: 13. Germline V gene data show CDR1 as SGHVS and CDR2 as FQNEAQ. The CDR3 sequence is 15 residues long. The CDR3 sequence is CASRFLSGSLDEQFF. The CDR3 DNA sequence: TGTGCCAGCCGATTTCTTAGCGGGAGTCTTGATGAGCAGTTCTTC.

This clonotype ranks as large. Written as DNA, the CDR3 is TGTGCCAGCAGTTACGGCCCCGAGCGGGCTGAAGCTTTCTTT. This sequence encodes CASSYGPERAEAFF. V gene TRBV6-5 combines with J gene TRBJ1-1; no firm D call. The V gene's germline CDR1 is MNHEY and CDR2 SVGAGI. CDR3 length: 14 amino acids. The V end lost 2 bases, the J end lost 6 bases, and 13 bases lay between the germline ends.

The V and J genes are TRBV28 and TRBJ2-3; 8 positions agree with TRBD1. The junction had 13 bases not matched to a gene; V was cut back by 3 bases and J by 5 bases. Germline CDR1 reads MDHEN; CDR2 reads SYDVKM. This CDR3 is built from 17 residues. As DNA, the CDR3 is TGTGCCAGCAGTTTTGCAGGACAGGGCCGAATGGGAGATACGCAGTATTTT. Encoded protein: CASSFAGQGRMGDTQYF.

This clonotype is large in the sample. The V and J genes are TRBV30 and TRBJ2-7; tentative D call: TRBD1 (6 bases). This CDR3 region has 13 residues. Trimming took off 2 bases at V and 2 bases at J, with 10 bases between the two ends. The germline CDR1 and CDR2 sequences are GTSNPN and SVGIG (reference sequence). Here the CDR3 reads CAWSTRDTYEQYF. CDR3 bases: TGTGCCTGGAGTACCCGGGACACCTACGAGCAGTACTTC.

This clonotype was seen more than once but under ten times. The rearrangement links TRBV2 to TRBJ1-1, with 7 bases identical to TRBD1. J gave up 0 bases and V 5 bases, and 3 bases lay outside the gene matches. Germline values: CDR1 SNHLY, CDR2 FYNNEI. This CDR3 is built from 14 residues. The CDR3 coding sequence is TGTGCCAGCAGTCCGGACAGGATGAACACTGAAGCTTTCTTT. The encoded protein is CASSPDRMNTEAFF.

The chain combines TRBV28 with TRBJ2-3; the D gene is possibly TRBD2 (5 bases). Trimming removed 2 bases from V and 5 bases from J, with 17 bases in between. Germline V gives CDR1 MDHEN, CDR2 SYDVKM. This CDR3 comprises 16 residues. The CDR3 DNA is TGTGCCAGCAGTTTAATTGCACTAGGTATGGAAGATACGCAGTATTTT. It translates to CASSLIALGMEDTQYF.

In its sample, this clonotype ranks as large. J is TRBJ2-5 and V is TRBV27; TRBD1 matches at 8 bases. The CDR3 length is 13 residues. CDR1 and CDR2 (germline): MNHEY, SMNVEV (reference sequence). The trim removed 8 bases at V and 5 bases at J, leaving 7 bases unmatched. CDR3 protein: CASGWTGPETQYF. Here the CDR3 DNA reads TGTGCCAGCGGCTGGACAGGGCCTGAGACCCAGTACTTC.

This chain uses TRBV5-1 with TRBJ2-2; no firm D call. Germline V gene data show CDR1 as SGHRS and CDR2 as YFSETQ. Deletions cut 5 bases from V and 0 bases from J, with 8 bases between. This CDR3 is 14 amino acids long. This chain's CDR3 is CASSLGPNTGELFF. The CDR3 DNA follows: TGCGCCAGCAGTTTAGGACCGAACACCGGGGAGCTGTTTTTT.

The chain joins TRBV27 to TRBJ2-7; TRBD1 matches at 9 bases. Trimming at V came to 2 bases and at J to 3 bases, leaving 5 bases not matched to a gene. The CDR3 runs to 15 residues. The germline V gene has CDR1 MNHEY and CDR2 SMNVEV (reference sequence). The CDR3 DNA reads TGTGCCAGCAGTTTAGGGGACAGGGCTTTCTACGAGCAGTACTTC. Its translation is CASSLGDRAFYEQYF.

By share, this clonotype ranks as medium-sized. The V and J genes are TRBV5-4 and TRBJ2-1; D ambiguous. Deletions cut 1 base from V and 6 bases from J, with 2 bases between. In germline, CDR1 is SGHNT, CDR2 YYREEE (reference sequence). CDR3 length: 11 amino acids. Here the CDR3 DNA reads TGTGCCAGCAGCTTGATCAATGAGCAGTTCTTC. It is translated as CASSLINEQFF.

By its share, this clonotype is medium-sized. The rearrangement links TRBV29-1 to TRBJ2-3, with D hard to call. The ends were cut back, 6 bases at V and 5 bases at J, with 6 bases in the middle. CDR1 is SQVTM and CDR2 is ANQGSEA in the germline V gene. This CDR3 comprises 10 residues. CDR3 sequence (DNA): TGCAGCGTCACAAGAGATACGCAGTATTTT. Amino acids: CSVTRDTQYF.

This clonotype is large. The chain recombines TRBV28 with TRBJ2-7; D is uncertain. V lost 3 bases and J lost 5, with 23 bases in between. The CDR3 runs to 17 residues. Germline V gene lookup returns CDR1 MDHEN and CDR2 SYDVKM. In nucleotides, the CDR3 is TGTGCCAGCAGTTTGGATAGTAAGGGCCCTCCTCGCGACGAGCAGTACTTC. Protein product: CASSLDSKGPPRDEQYF.

This clonotype was observed a handful of times. V gene TRBV29-1 combines with J gene TRBJ1-1; possibly TRBD1 for D (5 bases). CDR3 length: 10 residues. The germline V gene has CDR1 SQVTM and CDR2 ANQGSEA. Trimming removed 3 bases at V and 13 bases at J, with 12 bases between. In nucleotides, the CDR3 is TGCAGCGTTGAGGAAGGGGAGCTTTTCTTT. It specifies CSVEEGELFF.

By share of the sample, this clonotype is large (0.1 to 1%). V and J are TRBV29-1 and TRBJ2-1, with no clear D. Germline V CDR1 and CDR2: SQVTM, ANQGSEA. V shed 4 bases and J shed 5 bases, with 3 bases lying between them. CDR3 length: 10 residues. CDR3 bases: TGCAGCGTTGCTGACAATGAGCAGTTCTTC. The encoded protein is CSVADNEQFF.

This rearrangement joins TRBV20-1 to TRBJ2-7; D may be TRBD1 (5 bases). The CDR3 is made up of 13 amino acids. The germline gives CDR1 DFQATT, CDR2 SNEGSKA (reference sequence). Trimming took off 2 bases at V and 2 bases at J, with 10 bases between the two ends. CDR3 sequence (DNA): TGCAGTGCTAGAAAGGGGCTTACCTACGAGCAGTACTTC. Translated: CSARKGLTYEQYF.

By sample share, this clonotype is large. The rearrangement joins TRBV28 to TRBJ2-7; the D gene is possibly TRBD1 (5 bases). V was shortened by 7 bases and J by 2 bases, with 18 bases between the two germline ends. This CDR3 is 15 amino acids long. Germline CDR1 and CDR2: MDHEN and SYDVKM. CDR3 region: CASKSRAGSPYEQYF. In DNA, the CDR3 is TGTGCCAGCAAGAGCAGGGCCGGCAGTCCCTACGAGCAGTACTTC.

To note about this clonotype: It is likely a read error: a sequence one base away is far more abundant. J is TRBJ2-7 and V is TRBV27, with TRBD2 identical over 14 bases. The end of the DNA aligns better with TRBJ2-1, so the J call may be wrong. CDR1 is MNHEY and CDR2 is SMNVEV in the germline V gene (reference sequence). The CDR3 is 15 amino acids. CDR3 amino acids: CASGRGLAGVNEQFF. CDR3 DNA: TGTGCCAGCGGTAGGGGACTAGCGGGAGTCAATGAGCAGTTCTTC.

As for this clonotype: This may be a read error, as it is one base from a much larger clone. This chain joins TRBV28 and TRBJ2-1; unclear D gene. This CDR3 comprises 11 residues. Per the germline V gene, CDR1 is MDHEN and CDR2 is SYDVKM. The CDR3 reads CTSSPHNEQFF. The CDR3 nucleotides read TGTACCAGCAGTCCCCACAATGAGCAGTTCTTC. Full variable domain (missing parts from reference TRBV28 and TRBJ2-1): DVKVTQSSRYLVKRTGEKVFLECVQDMDHENMFWYRQDPGLGLRLIYFSYDVKMKEKGDIPEGYSVSREKKERFSLILESASTNQTSMYLCTSSPHNEQFFGPGTRLTVL.

The rearrangement joins TRBV7-6 to TRBJ2-7; D is unresolved. Germline V CDR1 and CDR2: SGHVS, FNYEAQ. The CDR3 is 15 residues long. V lost 0 bases and J 0 bases, leaving 9 bases between the germline ends. CDR3 bases: TGTGCCAGCAGCTTAGCAAGCGACCGCTCCTACGAGCAGTACTTC. Amino acids: CASSLASDRSYEQYF. The full variable domain, in which reference TRBV7-6 and TRBJ2-7 provide the parts outside the CDR3, is GAGVSQSPRYKVTKRGQDVALRCDPISGHVSLYWYRQALGQGPEFLTYFNYEAQQDKSGLPNDRFSAERPEGSISTLTIQRTEQRDSAMYRCASSLASDRSYEQYFGPGTRLTVT.

This clonotype is large (0.1 to 1%) in the sample. V is TRBV7-2 and J is TRBJ1-2, with D unresolved. V lost 0 bases and J 0 bases, leaving 11 bases between the germline ends. This CDR3 is built from 16 residues. Germline lookup yields CDR1 SGHTA and CDR2 FQGNSA. The CDR3 loop is CASSLAVGVTNYGYTF. CDR3 in DNA: TGTGCCAGCAGCTTAGCTGTTGGGGTTACTAACTATGGCTACACCTTC.

This clonotype is deemed medium-sized (0.01 to 0.1%). J is TRBJ1-5 and V is TRBV7-2; tentative D call: TRBD1 (5 bases). Between the trimmed V and J ends, which lost 2 bases and 4 bases, there was a span of 15 bases. This CDR3 comprises 16 residues. Germline values: CDR1 SGHTA, CDR2 FQGNSA. The CDR3: CASSLIRVGGNQPQHF. In nucleotides, the CDR3 is TGTGCCAGCAGCTTAATCCGGGTGGGGGGAAATCAGCCCCAGCATTTT.